The subject of this entry is one T cell receptor beta chain. The sample originates from a study of PD-L1 blockade in urothelial cancer. As for the study in general: About 90% of the roughly 29 patients comprised males who had bladder-origin urothelial cancer.

As to time point: peripheral blood 6 weeks after treatment start. Each patient supplied 1 to 8 pretreatment and on-treatment samples. Each PCR reaction had synthetic TCR analog templates spiked into it. This table comes from immunoSEQ multiplex PCR, and its TCRdb copy is limited to in-frame clones, with some not included. Of 66,000 or so clones listed, around nine tenths were seen once; the top ten hold 10% to 12%. Germline CDR1 is SGHTA and CDR2 is FQGTGA. V lost 1 base, J lost 1 base, and 15 bases lay in between. This CDR3 contains 17 residues. This TCR came from a man aged 60 to 75 with urothelial cancer. Source: PBMCs, taken around atezolizumab (anti-PD-L1) treatment. The chain joins TRBV7-3 to TRBJ2-3, with D tentatively TRBD2 (7 bases). The CDR3 is CASSLRAWGGRTDTQYF. Here the CDR3 DNA reads TGTGCCAGCAGCTTAAGAGCGTGGGGGGGGCGCACAGATACGCAGTATTTT.